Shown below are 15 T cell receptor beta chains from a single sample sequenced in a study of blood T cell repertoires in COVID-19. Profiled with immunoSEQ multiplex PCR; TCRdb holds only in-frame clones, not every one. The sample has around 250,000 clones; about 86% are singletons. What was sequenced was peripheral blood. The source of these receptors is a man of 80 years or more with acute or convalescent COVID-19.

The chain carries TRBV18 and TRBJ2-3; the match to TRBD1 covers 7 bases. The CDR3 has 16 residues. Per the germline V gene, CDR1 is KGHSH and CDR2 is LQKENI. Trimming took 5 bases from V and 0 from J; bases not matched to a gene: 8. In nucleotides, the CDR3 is TGTGCCAGCTCAAGAAGTCAGGGGGAAAGCACAGATACGCAGTATTTT. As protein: CASSRSQGESTDTQYF.

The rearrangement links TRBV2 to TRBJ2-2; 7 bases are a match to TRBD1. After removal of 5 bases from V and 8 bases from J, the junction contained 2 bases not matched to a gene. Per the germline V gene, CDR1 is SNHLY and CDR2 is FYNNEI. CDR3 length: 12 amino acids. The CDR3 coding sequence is TGTGCCAGCAGTTCGGACAGGGGGGAGCTGTTTTTT. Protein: CASSSDRGELFF.

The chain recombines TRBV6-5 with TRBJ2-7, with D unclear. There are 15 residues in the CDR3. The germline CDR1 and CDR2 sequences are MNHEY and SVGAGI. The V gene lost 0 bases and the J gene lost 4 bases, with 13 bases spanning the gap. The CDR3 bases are TGTGCCAGCAGTTACTCGCGCGTCTCTGAGTACGAGCAGTACTTC. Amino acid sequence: CASSYSRVSEYEQYF.

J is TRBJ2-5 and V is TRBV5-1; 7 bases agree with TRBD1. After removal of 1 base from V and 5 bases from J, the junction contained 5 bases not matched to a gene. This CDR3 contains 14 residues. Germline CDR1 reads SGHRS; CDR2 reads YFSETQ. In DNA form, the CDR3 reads TGCGCCAGCAGCTTGTCAGGGGGATCCGAGACCCAGTACTTC. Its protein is CASSLSGGSETQYF.

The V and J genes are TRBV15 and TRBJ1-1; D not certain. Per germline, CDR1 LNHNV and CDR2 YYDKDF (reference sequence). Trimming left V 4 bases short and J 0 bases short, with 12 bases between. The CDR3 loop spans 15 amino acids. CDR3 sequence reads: CATSKGGILNTEAFF. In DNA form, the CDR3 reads TGTGCCACCAGCAAGGGAGGGATTCTGAACACTGAAGCTTTCTTT.

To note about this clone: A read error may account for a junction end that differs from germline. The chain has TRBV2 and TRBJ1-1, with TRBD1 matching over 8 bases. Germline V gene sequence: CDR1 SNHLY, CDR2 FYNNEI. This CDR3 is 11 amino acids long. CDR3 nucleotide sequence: TGTGCCAGCAGTTCGGACAGGGTATCACTCTTT. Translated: CASSSDRVSLF.

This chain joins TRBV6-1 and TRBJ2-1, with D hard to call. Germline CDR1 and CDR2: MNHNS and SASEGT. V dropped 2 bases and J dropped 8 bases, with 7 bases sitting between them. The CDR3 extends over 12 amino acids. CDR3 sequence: CASSESLDEQFF. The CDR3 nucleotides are TGTGCCAGCAGTGAAAGCCTTGATGAGCAGTTCTTC.

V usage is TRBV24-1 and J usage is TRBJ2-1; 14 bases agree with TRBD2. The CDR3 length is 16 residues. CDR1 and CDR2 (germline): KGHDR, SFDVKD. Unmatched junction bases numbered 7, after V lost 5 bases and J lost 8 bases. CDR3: CATSGGTSGSVDEQFF. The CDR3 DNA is TGTGCCACCAGTGGTGGGACTAGCGGGAGTGTGGATGAGCAGTTCTTC.

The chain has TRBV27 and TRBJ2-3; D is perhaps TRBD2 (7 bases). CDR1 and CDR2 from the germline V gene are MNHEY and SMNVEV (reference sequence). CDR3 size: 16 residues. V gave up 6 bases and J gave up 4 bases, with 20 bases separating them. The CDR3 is CASSHGGAQSADTQYF. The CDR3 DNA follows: TGTGCCAGCAGCCATGGGGGGGCCCAGAGCGCAGATACGCAGTATTTT.

CDR3 in DNA: TGTGCCAGCAGTCCCGCGGCACCGGAGATTTTAACCTACGAGCAGTACTTC. It is translated as CASSPAAPEILTYEQYF. The chain links TRBV28 to TRBJ2-7, with D unclear. V was shortened by 5 bases and J by 2 bases, with 22 bases between the two germline ends. The CDR3 consists of 17 residues. CDR1 is MDHEN and CDR2 is SYDVKM in the germline V gene.

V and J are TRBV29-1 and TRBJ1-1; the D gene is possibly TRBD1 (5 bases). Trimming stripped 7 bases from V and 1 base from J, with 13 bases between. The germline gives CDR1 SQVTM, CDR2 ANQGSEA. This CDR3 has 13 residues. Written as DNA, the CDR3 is TGCAGCGCTCCAGGGTGGACGAACACTGAAGCTTTCTTT. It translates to CSAPGWTNTEAFF.

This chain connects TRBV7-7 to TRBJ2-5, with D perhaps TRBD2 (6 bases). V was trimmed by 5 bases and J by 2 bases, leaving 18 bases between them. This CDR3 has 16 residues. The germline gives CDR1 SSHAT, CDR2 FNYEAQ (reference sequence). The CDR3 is CASSPGSSDGQETQYF. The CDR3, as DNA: TGTGCCAGCAGCCCCGGGAGCTCAGATGGTCAAGAGACCCAGTACTTC.

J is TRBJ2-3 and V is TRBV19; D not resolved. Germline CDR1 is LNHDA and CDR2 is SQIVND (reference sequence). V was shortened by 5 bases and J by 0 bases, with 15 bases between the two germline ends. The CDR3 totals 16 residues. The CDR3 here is CASSARQRPSTDTQYF. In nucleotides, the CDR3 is TGTGCCAGTAGTGCCCGACAAAGACCTAGCACAGATACGCAGTATTTT.

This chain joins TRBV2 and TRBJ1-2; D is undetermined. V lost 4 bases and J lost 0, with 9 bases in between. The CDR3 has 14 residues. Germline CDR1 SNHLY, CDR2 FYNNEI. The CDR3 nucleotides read TGTGCCAGCAGTGTTACAGCTACTAACTATGGCTACACCTTC. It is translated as CASSVTATNYGYTF.

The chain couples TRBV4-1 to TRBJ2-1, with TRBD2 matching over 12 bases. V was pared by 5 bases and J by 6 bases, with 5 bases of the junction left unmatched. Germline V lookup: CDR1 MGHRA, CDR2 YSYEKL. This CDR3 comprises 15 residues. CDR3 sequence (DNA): TGCGCCAGCAGCGCCTGGACTAGCGGGATCAATGAGCAGTTCTTC. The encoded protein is CASSAWTSGINEQFF.